This note documents a single TCR beta chain sequence. Its cognate antigen is unknown. This entry belongs to a study of radiation and T cells in renal cell carcinoma. Findings and caveats of the study: Without pretreatment biopsies, baseline tumor clonotype presence was undetermined.

The sample's time point: blood 2 weeks post-SBRT. Treatment reported: 15 Gy SBRT to primary tumor, nephrectomy 4 weeks later. Radiation-treated patients gave blood at baseline, week 2 and week 4. CDR1 SGHTA and CDR2 FQGTGA come from the germline V gene. There are 15 residues in the CDR3. V was pared by 1 base and J by 8 bases, with 6 bases of the junction left unmatched. TCRdb keeps only in-frame clones here, not all; method: immunoSEQ multiplex PCR. The repertoire holds some 120,000 clones, with 81% as singletons. The J gene is TRBJ2-1, the V gene TRBV7-3, with TRBD2 identical over 9 bases. This specimen was blood, taken from a patient whose treatment included radiotherapy and nephrectomy. This TCR derives from a woman aged 55-70 years with renal cell carcinoma. The CDR3 DNA reads TGTGCCAGCAGCTTAAAACTAGCGGGCGGGGATGAGCAGTTCTTC. Its translation: CASSLKLAGGDEQFF.